This T cell receptor (beta chain) derives from a study of blood T cell repertoires in COVID-19. V was shortened by 1 base and J by 17 bases, with 9 bases between the two germline ends. The CDR3 contains 11 residues. Germline V lookup: CDR1 SGHTA, CDR2 FQGNSA. Only in-frame clones appear in the TCRdb table, and some are missing; sequencing was by immunoSEQ multiplex PCR. This table holds tens of thousands of clones, 70% to 80% found once. The sequenced sample was peripheral blood. The TCR was taken from a man aged 70-80 years with COVID-19, enrolled during active disease. The V and J genes are TRBV7-2 and TRBJ1-6, with D maybe TRBD1 (6 bases). This CDR3 is CASSLGQEFHF. DNA of the CDR3: TGTGCCAGCAGCTTAGGACAGGAGTTCCACTTT. Complete variable domain (other parts from reference TRBV7-2 and TRBJ1-6): GAGVSQSPSNKVTEKGKDVELRCDPISGHTALYWYRQSLGQGLEFLIYFQGNSAPDKSGLPSDRFSAERTGGSVSTLTIQRTQQEDSAVYLCASSLGQEFHFGNGTRLTVT.